These 8 T cell receptor beta chains share one sample of origin, sequenced in a study of blood T cell repertoires in COVID-19. Profiled with immunoSEQ multiplex PCR; TCRdb holds only in-frame clones, not every one. Here the sample spans roughly 140,000 clones, roughly 82% being singletons. The sample comprised peripheral blood. All receptors come from a woman aged 45-59 years with acute or convalescent COVID-19.

V gene TRBV6-6 combines with J gene TRBJ1-1, with a weak D call TRBD1 (6 bases). Germline CDR1 is MNHNY and CDR2 is SVGAGI (reference sequence). This CDR3 has 17 amino acids. V was cut by 5 bases and J by 4 bases, with 23 bases left in between. The CDR3, as DNA: TGTGCCAGCAGTCCCCCGGGAACAGGGTTAAAAGGCACTGAAGCTTTCTTT. Translating it yields CASSPPGTGLKGTEAFF.

V and J are TRBV11-2 and TRBJ1-1; D gene ambiguous. The CDR3 runs 10 residues. Germline V gives CDR1 SGHAT, CDR2 FQNNGV. The ends were cut back, 5 bases at V and 8 bases at J, with 6 bases in the middle. CDR3 DNA sequence: TGTGCCAGCAGCCCCTCCGAAGCTTTCTTT. This encodes CASSPSEAFF.

The rearrangement joins TRBV2 to TRBJ1-5; TRBD1 matches 9 bases. With 4 bases clipped from V and 7 bases from J, the junction kept 5 bases outside the gene matches. The CDR3 extends over 14 amino acids. The germline CDR1 and CDR2 sequences are SNHLY and FYNNEI. The CDR3 DNA reads as TGTGCCAGCAGTGGGGACAGGGTGGGACAGCCCCAGCATTTT. This encodes CASSGDRVGQPQHF.

J is TRBJ1-2 and V is TRBV9; D gene ambiguous. The CDR3 is 13 amino acids. Trimming removed 3 bases from V and 4 bases from J, with 10 bases in between. CDR1 and CDR2 (germline): SGDLS, YYNGEE. The CDR3 sequence: CASSGSRSYGYTF. In DNA form, the CDR3 reads TGTGCCAGCAGCGGCTCGCGGTCCTATGGCTACACCTTC.

As DNA, the CDR3 is TGTGCCAGCACACCTTGGGGGGGGACAAGGTTCTCTACTAGCACAGATACGCAGTATTTT. This sequence encodes CASTPWGGTRFSTSTDTQYF. This chain links TRBV27 with TRBJ2-3; tentative D call: TRBD2 (7 bases). The CDR3 runs to 20 residues. Trimming took 7 bases from V and 0 from J, leaving 29 bases between them. Germline loops: CDR1 MNHEY, CDR2 SMNVEV (reference sequence).

V is TRBV5-6 and J is TRBJ1-5; a weak D match, TRBD1 (6 bases). The CDR3 runs to 16 residues. V lost 3 bases and J 0 bases, leaving 13 bases between the germline ends. Germline loops: CDR1 SGHDT, CDR2 YYEEEE. The CDR3 here is CASSSRTADSNQPQHF. CDR3 bases: TGTGCCAGCAGCTCCAGGACAGCCGATAGCAATCAGCCCCAGCATTTT.

This chain joins TRBV6-5 and TRBJ2-1; TRBD2 aligns across 13 bases. The CDR3 spans 15 residues. The V gene end was trimmed by 5 bases and the J gene end by 8 bases; junction bases not matched to a gene: 6. CDR1 MNHEY and CDR2 SVGAGI come from the germline V gene. The CDR3 coding sequence is TGTGCCAGCAGTAGACTAGCGGGAGGTAAGGATGAGCAGTTCTTC. Translating it yields CASSRLAGGKDEQFF.

V is TRBV29-1 and J is TRBJ2-3; 9 positions agree with TRBD1. The CDR3 contains 13 residues. V lost 7 bases and J lost 1; bases outside the gene matches: 3. Germline V CDR1 and CDR2: SQVTM, ANQGSEA. The CDR3, as DNA: TGCAGCGCTAGGACAGGGGGCACAGATACGCAGTATTTT. The encoded protein is CSARTGGTDTQYF.